The clone carrying this T cell receptor (beta chain) was counted only a few times. Other nucleotide sequences in the sample specify the same CDR3. This sample is part of a study of technical replicates of blood from a handful of donors. TCRdb's copy holds only in-frame clones and misses some; the assay was immunoSEQ multiplex PCR. This table holds about 64,000 clones, 70% to 90% found once. Germline assignment: CDR1 LNHNV and CDR2 YYDKDF (reference sequence). V lost 0 bases to trimming and J lost 3 bases, with 9 bases between them. The CDR3 has 15 residues. The sequenced sample was PBMCs. This clonotype was obtained from a human donor in good health. Some clones in this sample may be carry-over from other donors' samples. The rearrangement links TRBV15 to TRBJ1-5; weak D call: TRBD1 (6 bases). CDR3 sequence: CATSRDQGNNQPQHF. The CDR3 DNA follows: TGTGCCACCAGCAGAGATCAGGGGAACAATCAGCCCCAGCATTTT. Supplemented by reference TRBV15 and TRBJ1-5, the full variable domain reads DAMVIQNPRYQVTQFGKPVTLSCSQTLNHNVMYWYQQKSSQAPKLLFHYYDKDFNNEADTPDNFQSRRPNTSFCFLDIRSPGLGDTAMYLCATSRDQGNNQPQHFGDGTRLSIL.